This T cell receptor beta chain comes out of a study of tumor-infiltrating lymphocytes in localized non-small cell lung cancer (dated by TCRdb to about 2021). Broadly, across the study: The cohort covered several histologies, both smokers and never-smokers, and patients whose samples were collected after neoadjuvant chemotherapy. Flow cytometry, multiplex immunofluorescence, RNA-seq, exome sequencing and proteomics were applied to the same patients as TCR sequencing, which was one of several integrated assays. Each patient provided resected tumor tissue plus uninvolved lung tissue from the same patient, with the uninvolved lung tissue described as non-adjacent to the tumor. A total of roughly 57 patients were included in the paired tumor versus uninvolved lung comparison of immunoSEQ T-cell fraction. In total, the ICON cohort was made up of 150 surgical patients who had localized non-small cell lung cancer and whose tumors were resected.

The first patient joined ICON in the first half of 2016, and enrollment wrapped up when the last patient was enrolled in late 2018. From a subcohort of 70 to 85 patients, fresh tumor and matched uninvolved tissue were collected for in-depth immune analyses, including TCR sequencing. DNA for TCR sequencing was isolated from bulk tissue, and no cell sorting was done. General findings and caveats noted by the study authors: No association of tumor T-cell fraction from TCR sequencing with recurrence-free survival was found (p = 0.61). No difference in TCR-derived T-cell fraction was observed between the flow cytometry-defined immunotypes IM1 (good prognosis) and IM2 (poor prognosis). Because assay coverage varied across patients depending on available tissue quantity, TCR sequencing was performed for only a subset of the cohort. Consistent with immunofluorescence CD3 counts, TCRbeta sequencing supported greater T cell infiltration in tumors than in uninvolved lung tissue. Because different pieces of the same tissue were used for different assays, technical variation could not be separated from intratumor heterogeneity.

As for this clone: Its antigen target is currently unknown. No quality values exist for individual bases; no much larger clone is one base distant.

V ends up 2 bases short and J 5 bases short, with an unmatched junction base count of 8. Reading from cysteine to phenylalanine, the CDR3 counts 15 amino acids. The kept DNA is CDR3 alone, 45 bases in frame from the first base. CDR1 and CDR2, per the germline V gene (reference sequence), are GTSNPN and SVGIG. TCR sequencing with the immunoSEQ assay provided the T-cell fraction in tumor and uninvolved lung tissue. As for the original processing: In the survival analysis, patients were divided into a high T-cell fraction group (upper tertile) and a low T-cell fraction group (lower two tertiles), and the two groups were compared using a log-rank test. A signed-rank test was used to test paired tumor versus uninvolved lung differences in T-cell fraction. TCRdb retrieved this table from immuneACCESS and kept in-frame rearrangements only. Not all clones are present; in checked studies, unresolved V genes account for under half, and no reason is known for the remainder. Clonal size and the V and J genes are those of that table, whereas D and trimming came from the DNA. Counted in this sample were around 16,000 clones; more than 60% of them appeared once. The ten largest clones take up roughly 6% of the sample.

Specimen: lung tumor tissue. The origin of this receptor is a human donor with non-small cell lung cancer. The rearrangement joined TRBV30 to TRBJ1-4; the junction holds 7 bases that match TRBD1. This receptor carries the CDR3 CAWSRPGQTNEKLFF. The sequenced DNA: TGTGCCTGGAGTCGACCGGGACAGACAAATGAAAAACTGTTTTTT.